This T cell receptor (beta chain) was identified during a study of cytomegalovirus exposure and HLA in healthy donors. Researchers ran the PCR with 60 Vbeta and 13 Jbeta primers. Profiling relied on immunoSEQ multiplex PCR, and the TCRdb table lists in-frame clones only, not all of them. The sample includes approximately 140,000 clones, almost 85% of them seen just once. A word on this clone: One junction end disagrees with the germline gene, perhaps due to a read error.

Looked up from germline, CDR1 is MDHEN and CDR2 is SYDVKM. The CDR3 loop spans 17 amino acids. The rearrangement joins TRBV28 to TRBJ1-1; D not resolved. The sample comprised PBMCs. The origin of this receptor is a woman between 35 and 50 years old in good health and CMV-seronegative. DNA for the CDR3: TGTGCCAACAGTTCGTTACACGGGTTCAGCGAAAACACTGAAGCTTTCTTT. It yields the protein CANSSLHGFSENTEAFF.